A selection of T cell receptor beta chains follows, all from one sample in a study of blood T cell repertoires in COVID-19. Generated by immunoSEQ multiplex PCR, the TCRdb table keeps only in-frame clones and is missing some. The sample records 180,000 or so clones, about 81% being singletons. The specimen sequenced was peripheral blood. Receptors were obtained from a woman between 70 and 85 years old with acute or convalescent COVID-19. Both conserved end residues are part of each CDR3. D genes are given only for firm matches. Some rows have no size entry. The others give once, few or many, or a class for an expanded clone.

d_call	v_call	j_call	clone_size	cdr3_aa	cdr3_nt
NA	TRBV24-1	TRBJ1-4	NA	CATSGRGSNEKLFF	TGTGCCACCAGTGGACGGGGGAGTAATGAAAAACTGTTTTTT
NA	TRBV28	TRBJ1-1	NA	CASSLWGAPVGFF	TGTGCCAGCAGTTTATGGGGGGCCCCGGTGGGTTTCTTT
NA	TRBV3-1/TRBV3-2	TRBJ2-3	NA	CASSQARGNTQYF	TGTGCCAGCAGCCAAGCCCGAGGGAATACGCAGTATTTT
NA	TRBV11-2	TRBJ2-7	NA	CASSRYRISSYEQYF	TGTGCCAGCAGCAGGTACAGGATATCTTCCTACGAGCAGTACTTC
NA	TRBV27	TRBJ2-3	NA	CASSPDSRGTQYF	TGTGCCAGCAGCCCGGACAGTAGGGGTACGCAGTATTTT
NA	TRBV5-4	TRBJ2-2	NA	CASSLVGRGAATGELFF	TGTGCCAGCAGCTTGGTGGGCCGGGGGGCGGCCACCGGGGAGCTGTTTTTT
TRBD1	TRBV7-9	TRBJ1-2	NA	CASSTWSGTGDGYTF	TGTGCCAGCAGCACCTGGTCCGGGACAGGGGATGGCTACACCTTC
TRBD1	TRBV6-6	TRBJ1-6	few	CASSYFRGLYNSPLHF	TGTGCCAGCAGTTACTTCAGGGGGCTGTATAATTCACCCCTCCACTTT
NA	TRBV28	TRBJ2-7	NA	CASKDTFSYEQYF	TGTGCCAGCAAAGACACCTTTTCCTACGAGCAGTACTTC
NA	TRBV9	TRBJ1-4	NA	CASSPSAINNEKLFF	TGTGCCAGCAGCCCTTCTGCTATTAATAATGAAAAACTGTTTTTT
TRBD1	TRBV7-9	TRBJ2-2	NA	CASSSGTGNTGELFF	TGTGCCAGCAGTTCCGGGACAGGGAACACCGGGGAGCTGTTTTTT
TRBD2	TRBV7-8	TRBJ2-3	NA	CASSLAGLAGAPAQYF	TGTGCCAGCAGCTTAGCGGGGCTAGCGGGGGCACCAGCGCAGTATTTT
TRBD1	TRBV5-5	TRBJ1-1	NA	CASSRIQGETEAFF	TGTGCCAGCAGTCGGATACAGGGGGAAACTGAAGCTTTCTTT
NA	TRBV6-5	TRBJ1-1	NA	CASSYSSSGEAFF	TGTGCCAGCAGTTACTCGTCTTCCGGTGAAGCTTTCTTT
TRBD1	TRBV6-2/TRBV6-3	TRBJ1-1	NA	CASSGTAGTEAFF	TGTGCCAGCAGTGGGACAGCGGGTACTGAAGCTTTCTTT
NA	TRBV6-5	TRBJ2-3	NA	CASSKTSFETDTQYF	TGTGCCAGCAGTAAGACTAGTTTCGAGACAGATACGCAGTATTTT
NA	TRBV19	TRBJ1-1	NA	CASSMHTNTEAFF	TGTGCCAGTAGCATGCACACGAACACTGAAGCTTTCTTT
NA	TRBV7-2	TRBJ1-2	NA	CASSLASGGYGYTF	TGTGCCAGCAGCTTAGCCTCGGGGGGCTATGGCTACACCTTC
TRBD1	TRBV11-2	TRBJ1-1	NA	CASSSRTGGGNTEAFF	TGTGCCAGCAGCTCCCGGACAGGGGGTGGGAACACTGAAGCTTTCTTT
TRBD1	TRBV28	TRBJ1-5	NA	CASSLLTGGRQPQHF	TGTGCCAGCAGTTTATTAACAGGGGGTAGACAGCCCCAGCATTTT
NA	TRBV21-1	TRBJ1-4	few	CASSKVEKTGTENEKLFF	TGTGCCAGCAGCAAAGTTGAAAAAACCGGGACAGAGAATGAAAAACTGTTTTTT
NA	TRBV19	TRBJ2-3	NA	CASSISTDTQYF	TGTGCCAGTAGTATTTCGACAGATACGCAGTATTTT
NA	TRBV6-1	TRBJ1-2	once	CASAPRGMDGYTF	TGTGCCAGCGCTCCCCGGGGTATGGATGGCTACACCTTC
TRBD1	TRBV10-3	TRBJ2-7	NA	CAISKAHGQGSDEQYF	TGTGCCATCAGCAAAGCGCACGGACAGGGTTCGGACGAGCAGTACTTC
NA	TRBV7-2	TRBJ1-2	NA	CASSPNYRENGYTF	TGTGCCAGCAGCCCGAATTACCGGGAAAATGGCTACACCTTC
NA	TRBV21-1	TRBJ1-4	few	CASLYGTDNEKLFF	TGTGCCAGCCTTTATGGGACAGACAATGAAAAACTGTTTTTT